The 23 T cell receptor beta chains below all came from one sample that was sequenced in a study of blood T cell repertoires in COVID-19. Some clones are missing from TCRdb's copy, which holds only in-frame ones; the method was immunoSEQ multiplex PCR. The sample consists of about 200,000 clones, 89% of them appearing once. The sequenced sample was peripheral blood. These receptors all stem from a man aged 35-49 years with acute or convalescent COVID-19.

V and J are TRBV27 and TRBJ2-3, with 8 positions matching TRBD2. V shed 2 bases, J shed 4 bases, and the junction held 5 bases outside the gene matches. Germline loops: CDR1 MNHEY, CDR2 SMNVEV (reference sequence). The CDR3 runs 15 residues. The CDR3 nucleotides are TGTGCCAGCAGTTTACTCGGGGGGGCCCCAGATACGCAGTATTTT. This translates into CASSLLGGAPDTQYF.

V and J are TRBV6-5 and TRBJ2-5; D may be TRBD2 (5 bases). The V gene lost 0 bases and the J gene lost 5 bases, with 10 bases spanning the gap. There are 14 residues in the CDR3. Germline V gene data show CDR1 as MNHEY and CDR2 as SVGAGI. CDR3 in DNA: TGTGCCAGCAGTTACTCAGGGTCGGGGGAGACCCAGTACTTC. Translation: CASSYSGSGETQYF.

The chain recombines TRBV29-1 with TRBJ1-1; D gene unclear. The CDR3 is 15 residues long. Trimming removed 5 bases from V and 0 bases from J, with 16 bases in between. CDR1 and CDR2 (germline): SQVTM, ANQGSEA. The CDR3 here is CSVPGRGRMNTEAFF. CDR3 DNA sequence: TGCAGCGTTCCCGGGAGAGGTAGGATGAACACTGAAGCTTTCTTT.

The chain couples TRBV9 to TRBJ2-7; D is perhaps TRBD1 (6 bases). Trimming took 4 bases from V and 4 from J, leaving 21 bases between them. CDR1 and CDR2 (germline): SGDLS, YYNGEE. CDR3 length: 16 amino acids. CDR3 protein: CASSPQTGATIYEQYF. CDR3 bases: TGTGCCAGCAGCCCCCAGACAGGAGCTACAATTTACGAGCAGTACTTC.

This clone turned up a few times. The chain uses TRBV11-2 and TRBJ1-2; D perhaps matches TRBD1 (5 bases). V was pared by 0 bases and J by 8 bases, with 25 bases between. Germline lookup yields CDR1 SGHAT and CDR2 FQNNGV. The CDR3 contains 18 residues. CDR3 sequence reads: CASSLDPTLTGPSRGYTF. The DNA for the CDR3 is TGTGCCAGCAGCTTAGATCCAACCCTCACAGGACCCTCTCGGGGCTACACCTTC.

The rearrangement joins TRBV6-5 to TRBJ2-7; 7 bases match TRBD2. Trimming removed 6 bases from V and 0 bases from J; junction bases left unmatched: 8. The CDR3 is 15 amino acids. CDR1 and CDR2 from the germline V gene are MNHEY and SVGAGI. The CDR3 region is CASSSLRGYSYEQYF. Written as DNA, the CDR3 is TGTGCCAGCAGCTCCCTGCGGGGGTACTCCTACGAGCAGTACTTC.

The chain has TRBV5-1 and TRBJ2-7; 11 positions match TRBD2. This CDR3 comprises 15 residues. V shed 0 bases and J 4 bases; nucleotides not matched to a gene: 3. Germline lookup yields CDR1 SGHRS and CDR2 YFSETQ. The CDR3 DNA is TGCGCCAGCAGCTTGGCCGGGACTAGCGGTTACGAGCAGTACTTC. Its translation: CASSLAGTSGYEQYF.

This clone was picked up a small number of times. The chain combines TRBV7-9 with TRBJ1-1; weak D call: TRBD1 (6 bases). This CDR3 comprises 16 residues. Germline CDR1 reads SEHNR; CDR2 reads FQNEAQ (reference sequence). With 0 bases removed from V and 0 bases from J, the gap between germline ends came to 11 bases. CDR3 sequence reads: CASSLALDRMNTEAFF. For the CDR3, the DNA is TGTGCCAGCAGCTTAGCGTTGGACAGAATGAACACTGAAGCTTTCTTT.

The chain recombines TRBV6-5 with TRBJ2-2; 8 nucleotides agree with TRBD2. V gave up 4 bases and J gave up 4 bases; unmatched junction bases: 8. The CDR3 runs to 16 residues. CDR1 and CDR2 from the germline V gene are MNHEY and SVGAGI. This CDR3 reads CASSWTAGGSTGELFF. The CDR3 bases are TGTGCCAGCAGTTGGACGGCGGGGGGAAGCACCGGGGAGCTGTTTTTT.

This chain connects TRBV5-1 to TRBJ2-3; 7 nucleotides agree with TRBD1. This CDR3 has 14 residues. In germline, CDR1 is SGHRS, CDR2 YFSETQ. The junction had 3 bases not matched to a gene; V was cut back by 2 bases and J by 3 bases. DNA of the CDR3: TGCGCCAGCAGCTTTGAACAGGGGACAGATACGCAGTATTTT. Amino acid sequence: CASSFEQGTDTQYF.

This clone appeared a single time. The chain employs TRBV5-1 and TRBJ2-2; tentatively, D is TRBD1 (6 bases). CDR1 and CDR2 (germline): SGHRS, YFSETQ. The CDR3 runs to 13 residues. The V end lost 4 bases, the J end lost 6 bases, and 10 bases lay between the germline ends. The CDR3, as DNA: TGCGCCAGCAGCGAATACAGGGCCGGGGAGCTGTTTTTT. Translated, it gives CASSEYRAGELFF.

The table lists this clone with a few counts. At one of its ends the junction is not consistent with the germline gene, which may arise from a read error. The chain recombines TRBV5-1 with TRBJ2-7, with no clear D. Germline V CDR1 and CDR2: SGHRS, YFSETQ. The length of the CDR3 is 14 residues. The CDR3 region has the DNA TGCGCCAGCAGCTTGGGACATCTCTCCGACGAGCAGTACTTC. This codes for CASSLGHLSDEQYF.

This clone was seen just once. The V and J genes are TRBV3-1 (or the pseudogene TRBV3-2) and TRBJ1-6, with 7 positions matching TRBD1. Looked up from germline, CDR1 is LGHDT and CDR2 is YNNKEL (reference sequence). The V and J ends lost 4 bases and 9 bases, in that order; junction bases with no gene match: 12. The CDR3 has 16 residues. CDR3 bases: TGTGCCAGCAGCCTAAAGACAGGGAGGCAAGTTTCACCCCTCCACTTT. It specifies CASSLKTGRQVSPLHF.

J is TRBJ2-7 and V is TRBV4-3; D may be TRBD2 (6 bases). This CDR3 has 16 amino acids. Deletions cut 0 bases from V and 4 bases from J, with 16 bases between. CDR1 is LGHNA and CDR2 is YSLEER in the germline V gene. The chain's CDR3 is CASSQESRGSVYEQYF. DNA of the CDR3: TGCGCCAGCAGCCAAGAATCGCGGGGATCTGTTTACGAGCAGTACTTC.

The chain uses TRBV15 and TRBJ1-1; D not certain. CDR3 length: 13 amino acids. Deletions cut 3 bases from V and 5 bases from J, with 10 bases between. CDR1 is LNHNV and CDR2 is YYDKDF in the germline V gene (reference sequence). CDR3 in amino acids: CATSSPGRTEAFF. The CDR3 bases are TGTGCCACCAGCAGCCCCGGGAGGACTGAAGCTTTCTTT.

A single count supports this clone. The chain is built from TRBV5-4 and TRBJ2-7, with 8 bases matching TRBD1. From germline, CDR1 is SGHNT and CDR2 YYREEE (reference sequence). V dropped 3 bases and J dropped 3; count of bases not matched to a gene: 5. The CDR3 consists of 14 residues. This CDR3 reads CASSSRTGIYEQYF. The CDR3 DNA reads as TGTGCCAGCAGCTCACGGACAGGGATCTACGAGCAGTACTTC. Supplemented by reference TRBV5-4 and TRBJ2-7, the full variable domain reads ETGVTQSPTHLIKTRGQQVTLRCSSQSGHNTVSWYQQALGQGPQFIFQYYREEENGRGNFPPRFSGLQFPNYSSELNVNALELDDSALYLCASSSRTGIYEQYFGPGTRLTVT.

The V gene is TRBV5-1, the J gene TRBJ1-6, with D uncertain. Germline lookup yields CDR1 SGHRS and CDR2 YFSETQ. The V gene lost 2 bases and the J gene lost 0 bases, with 15 bases spanning the gap. The CDR3 spans 18 residues. As DNA, the CDR3 is TGCGCCAGCAGCTTTAGTGTTAGTACCGCCTCCTATAATTCACCCCTCCACTTT. Residues: CASSFSVSTASYNSPLHF.

The chain employs TRBV19 and TRBJ1-1; 8 positions agree with TRBD1. V trimming: 5 bases; J trimming: 3 bases; junction bases outside the gene matches: 5. Germline V gene lookup returns CDR1 LNHDA and CDR2 SQIVND (reference sequence). This CDR3 contains 14 residues. CDR3 residues: CASSSRQGYTEAFF. The CDR3 nucleotides read TGTGCCAGTAGTTCACGACAGGGGTACACTGAAGCTTTCTTT.

The rearrangement links TRBV24-1 to TRBJ1-1; a weak D match, TRBD1 (6 bases). Germline V CDR1 and CDR2: KGHDR, SFDVKD. V lost 1 base and J 4 bases, leaving 18 bases between the germline ends. The CDR3 covers 17 residues. The CDR3 DNA follows: TGTGCCACCAGTGATTTCGAGGCCAGGGGCTCGGGCACTGAAGCTTTCTTT. Translating it yields CATSDFEARGSGTEAFF.

The gene calls are TRBV9 and TRBJ2-3; D uncertain. Looked up from germline, CDR1 is SGDLS and CDR2 is YYNGEE. CDR3 length equals 14 residues. V was pared by 0 bases and J by 7 bases, with 12 bases between. CDR3 sequence: CASSVGLLAHTQYF. CDR3 nucleotide sequence: TGTGCCAGCAGCGTAGGACTCCTCGCGCATACGCAGTATTTT.

The chain's CDR3 is CASSLEEGTQYF. The CDR3, as DNA: TGCGCCAGCAGCTTGGAGGAGGGTACGCAGTATTTT. The chain joins TRBV5-1 to TRBJ2-3, with a tentative D call TRBD2 (6 bases). The germline CDR1 and CDR2 sequences are SGHRS and YFSETQ. The CDR3 spans 12 residues. Trimming removed 0 bases from V and 8 bases from J, with 7 bases in between.

Here the CDR3 reads CASSLDSGADTQYF. The CDR3, as DNA: TGCGCCAGCAGCTTGGATAGCGGGGCCGATACGCAGTATTTT. The J gene is TRBJ2-3, the V gene TRBV5-1; TRBD2 agrees at 8 bases. Germline values: CDR1 SGHRS, CDR2 YFSETQ. Unmatched junction bases numbered 3, after V lost 0 bases and J lost 6 bases. The CDR3 runs 14 residues.

This clone appeared once. This rearrangement joins TRBV19 to TRBJ2-7; 8 nucleotides line up with TRBD1. This CDR3 has 15 amino acids. V shed 6 bases, J shed 3 bases, and the junction held 10 bases outside the gene matches. Germline values: CDR1 LNHDA, CDR2 SQIVND (reference sequence). CDR3 nucleotide sequence: TGTGCCAGTAGCAATCGACAGGGGACAATCTACGAGCAGTACTTC. It specifies CASSNRQGTIYEQYF.